Listed here are 20 T cell receptor beta chains from one sample, sequenced in a study of blood T cell repertoires in COVID-19. Sequenced by immunoSEQ multiplex PCR; TCRdb stores in-frame clones only, minus some. The data hold 150,000 to 200,000 clones, with about 80% observed a single time. The material sequenced was PBMCs or T cells enriched from blood (not recorded which). Source of these receptors: a man in his sixties who had been exposed to COVID-19.

The genes are TRBV5-1 and TRBJ2-5; D is unresolved. V gave up 1 base and J gave up 4 bases, with 11 bases separating them. The CDR3 length is 14 residues. The V gene's germline CDR1 is SGHRS and CDR2 YFSETQ. The CDR3 region has the DNA TGCGCCAGCAGCTTGTCTCCCCGCGGAGAGACCCAGTACTTC. It yields the protein CASSLSPRGETQYF.

The chain couples TRBV30 to TRBJ1-4; D is unclear. V gave up 7 bases and J gave up 11 bases, with 20 bases separating them. Germline values: CDR1 GTSNPN, CDR2 SVGIG (reference sequence). The CDR3 covers 13 residues. CDR3: CASRGSPGWKLFF. The CDR3 coding sequence is TGTGCCTCCCGAGGGTCTCCAGGTTGGAAACTGTTTTTT.

The rearrangement joins TRBV6-5 to TRBJ2-2; 12 nucleotides align to TRBD1. The length of the CDR3 is 15 residues. After removal of 4 bases from V and 7 bases from J, the junction contained 4 bases not matched to a gene. In germline, CDR1 is MNHEY, CDR2 SVGAGI. CDR3 in amino acids: CASSSGQGAGGELFF. The DNA for the CDR3 is TGTGCCAGCAGTTCGGGACAGGGGGCAGGCGGGGAGCTGTTTTTT.

This sequence joins TRBV4-1 and TRBJ2-3, with D maybe TRBD2 (6 bases). Trimming shortened V by 4 bases and J by 0 bases, and 14 bases separated the two germline ends. The CDR3 consists of 16 residues. CDR1 is MGHRA, CDR2 YSYEKL, per germline. DNA of the CDR3: TGCGCCAGCAGCCCTGGGGCTAGCGCAAGCACAGATACGCAGTATTTT. This sequence encodes CASSPGASASTDTQYF.

The chain joins TRBV19 to TRBJ1-3, with D hard to call. The CDR3 length is 15 residues. The V gene's germline CDR1 is LNHDA and CDR2 SQIVND (reference sequence). Deletions cut 5 bases from V and 0 bases from J, with 11 bases between. CDR3 nucleotides: TGTGCCAGTAGTGTCGACGGGAGCTCTGGAAACACCATATATTTT. It encodes CASSVDGSSGNTIYF.

The rearrangement uses TRBV2 and TRBJ1-5; D perhaps matches TRBD1 (5 bases). Germline V gives CDR1 SNHLY, CDR2 FYNNEI. CDR3 length: 13 amino acids. V shed 3 bases and J shed 9 bases, with 12 bases lying between them. The CDR3 protein is CASSEWGPGPQHF. In nucleotides, the CDR3 is TGTGCCAGCAGTGAGTGGGGCCCAGGGCCCCAGCATTTT.

Only a few counts were recorded for this clone. CDR3 residues: CASSPRGSASSYEQYF. In nucleotides, the CDR3 is TGTGCCAGCAGCCCGCGGGGTAGCGCGAGCTCCTACGAGCAGTACTTC. The V gene is TRBV7-3, the J gene TRBJ2-7; a weak D match, TRBD2 (6 bases). The CDR3 covers 16 residues. The V end was cut by 5 bases, the J end by 0 bases, with 17 bases between. Germline V gene data show CDR1 as SGHTA and CDR2 as FQGTGA.

The chain links TRBV5-1 to TRBJ1-2; 11 positions match TRBD1. The CDR3 totals 13 residues. Trimming cost V 5 bases and J 9 bases; bases outside gene matches: 6. Germline V CDR1 and CDR2: SGHRS, YFSETQ. CDR3 region: CASRRDRGLSYTF. The CDR3 DNA is TGCGCCAGCAGACGGGACAGGGGGTTGAGCTACACCTTC. The full variable domain, completed using reference TRBV5-1 and TRBJ1-2, is KAGVTQTPRYLIKTRGQQVTLSCSPISGHRSVSWYQQTPGQGLQFLFEYFSETQRNKGNFPGRFSGRQFSNSRSEMNVSTLELGDSALYLCASRRDRGLSYTFGSGTRLTVV.

The CDR3: CASGQGNSPLHF. The CDR3, as DNA: TGTGCCAGCGGGCAGGGGAATTCACCCCTCCACTTT. This chain uses TRBV12-3 or TRBV12-4 with TRBJ1-6; tentative D call: TRBD1 (6 bases). Trimming pared 8 bases from V and 7 bases from J, leaving 9 bases between. The length of the CDR3 is 12 residues.

The rearrangement joins TRBV11-2 to TRBJ1-1, with unresolved D. CDR3 length: 14 residues. V dropped 4 bases and J dropped 3 bases, with 12 bases sitting between them. Germline assignment: CDR1 SGHAT and CDR2 FQNNGV. CDR3 residues: CASSSLRVHTEAFF. DNA of the CDR3: TGTGCCAGCAGCTCCTTAAGAGTTCACACTGAAGCTTTCTTT. Based on the CDR3 plus reference TRBV11-2 and TRBJ1-1, the full variable domain is EAGVAQSPRYKIIEKRQSVAFWCNPISGHATLYWYQQILGQGPKLLIQFQNNGVVDDSQLPKDRFSAERLKGVDSTLKIQPAKLEDSAVYLCASSSLRVHTEAFFGQGTRLTVV.

This clone was found once. This chain uses TRBV11-3 with TRBJ2-1, with a weak D call TRBD1 (6 bases). Germline CDR1 SGHNT, CDR2 YENEEA. V lost 5 bases and J lost 5, with 13 bases in between. This CDR3 comprises 14 residues. The CDR3 nucleotides read TGTGCCAGCAGCGTACAGGGAACAAACAATGAGCAGTTCTTC. This sequence encodes CASSVQGTNNEQFF.

The V gene is TRBV30, the J gene TRBJ1-2; D not certain. CDR1 is GTSNPN and CDR2 is SVGIG in the germline V gene (reference sequence). The V and J ends lost 0 bases and 2 bases respectively, with 10 bases between them. The CDR3 runs 14 residues. CDR3 in amino acids: CAWSVITTNYGYTF. As DNA, the CDR3 is TGTGCCTGGAGTGTAATCACAACAAACTATGGCTACACCTTC.

This clone was detected only a few times. The V and J genes are TRBV30 and TRBJ1-5, with 7 bases matching TRBD1. The V segment lost 3 bases and the J segment 5 bases; nucleotides outside the gene matches: 10. The CDR3 totals 15 residues. In germline, CDR1 is GTSNPN, CDR2 SVGIG (reference sequence). CDR3 sequence (DNA): TGTGCCTGGAGCCCCGGGACAGTGAGGGATCAGCCCCAGCATTTT. Its translation: CAWSPGTVRDQPQHF.

The rearrangement uses TRBV7-9 and TRBJ2-6, with TRBD2 matching over 7 bases. The CDR3 is 20 residues long. After removal of 5 bases from V and 0 bases from J, the junction contained 16 bases not matched to a gene. In germline, CDR1 is SEHNR, CDR2 FQNEAQ (reference sequence). The CDR3 DNA reads TGTGCCAGCAGCGGGGAGAGGAGGCGGGAGCCCCCCTCTGGGGCCAACGTCCTGACTTTC. Translation: CASSGERRREPPSGANVLTF.

The chain recombines TRBV2 with TRBJ2-7; TRBD1 matches 8 bases. Germline V CDR1 and CDR2: SNHLY, FYNNEI. V lost 6 bases and J lost 0; bases outside the gene matches: 4. The CDR3 runs to 14 residues. CDR3 DNA: TGTGCCAGCAGGCTGGGACAGGTCTCCTACGAGCAGTACTTC. Encoded protein: CASRLGQVSYEQYF.

V and J are TRBV19 and TRBJ2-1, with TRBD1 matching 9 bases. Per germline, CDR1 LNHDA and CDR2 SQIVND (reference sequence). With V trimmed by 4 bases and J by 16 bases, 8 bases remained unmatched. This CDR3 spans 12 amino acids. DNA for the CDR3: TGTGCCAGTAGTACACGAACAGGGGGCGGTTTCTTC. It yields the protein CASSTRTGGGFF.

The chain joins TRBV7-6 to TRBJ2-3; TRBD2 matches 7 bases. This CDR3 contains 17 residues. Germline loops: CDR1 SGHVS, CDR2 FNYEAQ. Trimming removed 3 bases from V and 5 bases from J; junction bases left unmatched: 14. The CDR3 protein is CASSLFFGGSGRDTQYF. CDR3 in DNA: TGTGCCAGCAGCTTGTTCTTTGGCGGGAGTGGGAGAGATACGCAGTATTTT.

The rearrangement uses TRBV5-5 and TRBJ2-3; a weak D match, TRBD2 (5 bases). Germline V gene sequence: CDR1 SGHKS, CDR2 YYEKEE (reference sequence). The CDR3 contains 14 residues. Trimming removed 3 bases at V and 9 bases at J, with 17 bases between. The CDR3: CASSSTGNMGTQYF. The CDR3 DNA reads as TGTGCCAGCAGCTCGACCGGGAATATGGGAACGCAGTATTTT.

The V and J genes are TRBV6-5 and TRBJ1-2, with 7 nucleotides matching TRBD1. J was trimmed by 4 bases and V by 6 bases; bases with no gene match: 5. CDR1 and CDR2 (germline): MNHEY, SVGAGI. The CDR3 has 13 residues. CDR3 loop: CASRNEGAYGYTF. The CDR3 DNA is TGTGCCAGCAGAAACGAGGGGGCCTATGGCTACACCTTC.

The chain carries TRBV7-8 and TRBJ2-7; TRBD2 matches at 7 bases. The CDR3 extends over 20 amino acids. Germline V gene lookup returns CDR1 SGHVS and CDR2 FQNEAQ. Losses at the gene ends were 0 bases for V and 4 bases for J; bases not matched to a gene: 21. CDR3 loop: CASSLAGPEGGPTGPYEQYF. CDR3 sequence (DNA): TGTGCCAGCAGCTTAGCTGGCCCGGAGGGAGGGCCCACAGGCCCTTACGAGCAGTACTTC.